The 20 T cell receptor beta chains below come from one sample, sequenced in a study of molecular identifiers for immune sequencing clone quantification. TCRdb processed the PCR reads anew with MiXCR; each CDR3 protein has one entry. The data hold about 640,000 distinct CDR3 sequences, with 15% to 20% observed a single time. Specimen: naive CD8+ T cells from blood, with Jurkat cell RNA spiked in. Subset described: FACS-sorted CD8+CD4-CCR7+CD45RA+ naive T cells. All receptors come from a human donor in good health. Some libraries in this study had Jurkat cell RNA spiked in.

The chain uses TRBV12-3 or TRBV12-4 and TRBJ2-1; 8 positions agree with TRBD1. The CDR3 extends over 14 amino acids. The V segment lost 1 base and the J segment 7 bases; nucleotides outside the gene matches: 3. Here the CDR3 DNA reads TGTGCCAGCAGTTTAGGGACAGGGAATAATGAGCAGTTCTTC. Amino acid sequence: CASSLGTGNNEQFF.

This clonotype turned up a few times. Here the CDR3 DNA reads TGTGCCAGCAGTTACTGGGGGGGTCTGGCAGATACGCAGTATTTT. Translation: CASSYWGGLADTQYF. The J gene is TRBJ2-3, the V gene TRBV6-6; 7 nucleotides agree with TRBD2. Germline V gene lookup returns CDR1 MNHNY and CDR2 SVGAGI (reference sequence). This CDR3 spans 15 amino acids. The V and J ends lost 1 base and 4 bases, in that order; junction bases with no gene match: 5.

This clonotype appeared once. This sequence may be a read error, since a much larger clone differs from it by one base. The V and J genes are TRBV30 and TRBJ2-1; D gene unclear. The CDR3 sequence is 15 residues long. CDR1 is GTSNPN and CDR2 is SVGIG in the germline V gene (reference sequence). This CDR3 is CAWTGAESSYNEQLF. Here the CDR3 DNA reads TGTGCCTGGACCGGTGCAGAGAGCTCCTACAATGAGCAGCTCTTC.

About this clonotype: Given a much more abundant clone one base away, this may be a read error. The CDR3 protein is CASAKLDRAFTDTQYF. In DNA form, the CDR3 reads TGTGCCAGCGCAAAACTGGACAGGGCCTTCACAGATACGCAGTATTTT. V and J are TRBV12-3 or TRBV12-4 and TRBJ2-3, with 8 positions matching TRBD1. The length of the CDR3 is 16 residues. V shed 8 bases, J shed 2 bases, and the junction held 12 bases outside the gene matches.

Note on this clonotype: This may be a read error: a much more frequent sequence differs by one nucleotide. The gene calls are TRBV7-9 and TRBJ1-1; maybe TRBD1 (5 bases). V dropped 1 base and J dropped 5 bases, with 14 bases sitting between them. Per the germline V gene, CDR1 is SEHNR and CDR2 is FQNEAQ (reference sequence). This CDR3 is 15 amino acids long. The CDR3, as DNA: TGTGCCAGCAGCTTAGATTTAGGGGAAGGGACTGAAGCTTTCTTT. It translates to CASSLDLGEGTEAFF.

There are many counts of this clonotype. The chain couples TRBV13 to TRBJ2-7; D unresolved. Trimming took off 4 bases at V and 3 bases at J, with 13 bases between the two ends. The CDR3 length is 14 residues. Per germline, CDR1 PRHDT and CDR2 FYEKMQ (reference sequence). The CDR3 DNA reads TGTGCCAGCAGCTCAATGGCCGCGAACTACGAGCAGTACTTC. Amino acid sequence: CASSSMAANYEQYF.

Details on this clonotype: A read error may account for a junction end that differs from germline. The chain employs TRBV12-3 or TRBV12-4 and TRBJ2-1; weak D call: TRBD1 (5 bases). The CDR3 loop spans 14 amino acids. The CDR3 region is CASSLKVGAEEQLF. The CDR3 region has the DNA TGTGCCAGCAGCTTGAAGGTAGGGGCAGAAGAGCAGCTCTTC.

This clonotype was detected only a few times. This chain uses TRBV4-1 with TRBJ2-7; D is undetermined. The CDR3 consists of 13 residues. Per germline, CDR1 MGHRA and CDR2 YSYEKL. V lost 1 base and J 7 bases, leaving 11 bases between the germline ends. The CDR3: CASSQVTFREQYF. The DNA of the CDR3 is TGCGCCAGCAGCCAAGTTACCTTTAGGGAGCAGTACTTC.

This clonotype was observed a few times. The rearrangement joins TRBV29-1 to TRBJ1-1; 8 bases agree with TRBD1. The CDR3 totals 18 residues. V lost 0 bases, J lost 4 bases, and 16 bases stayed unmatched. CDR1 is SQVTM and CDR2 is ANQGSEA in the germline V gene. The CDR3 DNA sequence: TGCAGCGTTGAAGATCTGCCCGGGACAGGCTTAATCGGCACTGAAGCTTTCTTT. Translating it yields CSVEDLPGTGLIGTEAFF.

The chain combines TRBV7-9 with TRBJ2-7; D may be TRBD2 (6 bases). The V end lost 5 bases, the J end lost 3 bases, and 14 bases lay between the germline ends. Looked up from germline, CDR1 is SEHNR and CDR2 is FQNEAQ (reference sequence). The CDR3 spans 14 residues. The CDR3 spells CASSKLPGLYEQYF. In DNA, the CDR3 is TGTGCCAGCAGCAAACTTCCGGGACTCTACGAGCAGTACTTC. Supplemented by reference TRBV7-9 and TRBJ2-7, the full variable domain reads DTGVSQNPRHKITKRGQNVTFRCDPISEHNRLYWYRQTLGQGPEFLTYFQNEAQLEKSRLLSDRFSAERPKGSFSTLEIQRTEQGDSAMYLCASSKLPGLYEQYFGPGTRLTVT.

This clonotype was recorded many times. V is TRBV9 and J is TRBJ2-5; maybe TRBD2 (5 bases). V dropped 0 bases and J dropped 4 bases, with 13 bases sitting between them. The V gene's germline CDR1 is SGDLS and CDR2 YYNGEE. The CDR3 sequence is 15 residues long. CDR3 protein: CASSVEGGEGETQYF. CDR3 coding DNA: TGTGCCAGCAGCGTAGAGGGCGGAGAGGGAGAGACCCAGTACTTC. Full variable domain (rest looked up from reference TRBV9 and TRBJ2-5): DSGVTQTPKHLITATGQRVTLRCSPRSGDLSVYWYQQSLDQGLQFLIQYYNGEERAKGNILERFSAQQFPDLHSELNLSSLELGDSALYFCASSVEGGEGETQYFGPGTRLLVL.

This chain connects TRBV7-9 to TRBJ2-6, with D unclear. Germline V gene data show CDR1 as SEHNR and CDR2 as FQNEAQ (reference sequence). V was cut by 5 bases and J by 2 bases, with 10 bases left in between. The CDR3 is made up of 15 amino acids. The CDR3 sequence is CASSPRDPGANVLTF. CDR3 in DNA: TGTGCCAGCAGCCCAAGGGATCCTGGGGCCAACGTCCTGACTTTC. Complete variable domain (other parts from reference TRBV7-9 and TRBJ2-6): DTGVSQNPRHKITKRGQNVTFRCDPISEHNRLYWYRQTLGQGPEFLTYFQNEAQLEKSRLLSDRFSAERPKGSFSTLEIQRTEQGDSAMYLCASSPRDPGANVLTFGAGSRLTVL.

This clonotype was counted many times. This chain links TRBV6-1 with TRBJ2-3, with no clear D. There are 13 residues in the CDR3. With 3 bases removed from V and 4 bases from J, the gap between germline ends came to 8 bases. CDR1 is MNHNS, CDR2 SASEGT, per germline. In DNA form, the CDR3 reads TGTGCCAGCAGTGATAGAGTGGCAGATACGCAGTATTTT. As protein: CASSDRVADTQYF.

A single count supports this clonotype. DNA of the CDR3: TGTGCCAGCAGCCCCGGGACTATAAGCACAGATACGCAGCATTTT. It encodes CASSPGTISTDTQHF. The gene calls are TRBV7-9 and TRBJ2-3; D perhaps matches TRBD1 (5 bases). The DNA matches TRBJ1-5 better at its end, which makes the J call doubtful. The CDR3 spans 15 residues. CDR1 and CDR2 (germline): SEHNR, FQNEAQ (reference sequence).

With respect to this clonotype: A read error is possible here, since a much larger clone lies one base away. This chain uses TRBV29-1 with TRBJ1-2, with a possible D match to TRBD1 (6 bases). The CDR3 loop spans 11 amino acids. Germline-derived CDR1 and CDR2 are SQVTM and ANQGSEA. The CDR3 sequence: CSTRTAYGHTF. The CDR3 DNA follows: TGCAGCACCAGGACAGCCTATGGCCACACCTTC.

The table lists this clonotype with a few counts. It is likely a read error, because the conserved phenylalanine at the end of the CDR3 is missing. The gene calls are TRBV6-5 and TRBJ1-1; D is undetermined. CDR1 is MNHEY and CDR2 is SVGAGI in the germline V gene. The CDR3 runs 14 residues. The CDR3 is CACRPAPIWAEAFL. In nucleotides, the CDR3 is TGTGCCTGCAGACCGGCCCCAATCTGGGCTGAAGCTTTCCTT.

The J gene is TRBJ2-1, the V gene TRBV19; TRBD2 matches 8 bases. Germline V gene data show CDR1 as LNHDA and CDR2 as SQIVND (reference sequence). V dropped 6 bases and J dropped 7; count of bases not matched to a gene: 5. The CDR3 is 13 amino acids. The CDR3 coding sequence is TGTGCCAGTAGGGTCCCTAGCGGGAATGAGCAGTTCTTC. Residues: CASRVPSGNEQFF. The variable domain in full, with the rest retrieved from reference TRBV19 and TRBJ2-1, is DGGITQSPKYLFRKEGQNVTLSCEQNLNHDAMYWYRQDPGQGLRLIYYSQIVNDFQKGDIAEGYSVSREKKESFPLTVTSAQKNPTAFYLCASRVPSGNEQFFGPGTRLTVL.

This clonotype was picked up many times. The DNA of the CDR3 is TGTGCCAGCAGAGAAACAGGGGGCCGGGCAGATACGCAGTATTTT. Translated: CASRETGGRADTQYF. The chain joins TRBV27 to TRBJ2-3, with TRBD1 matching 9 bases. Germline trimming cut 6 bases from V and 4 bases from J; bases unmatched to any gene: 8. The CDR3 runs 15 residues. CDR1 and CDR2 (germline): MNHEY, SMNVEV (reference sequence).

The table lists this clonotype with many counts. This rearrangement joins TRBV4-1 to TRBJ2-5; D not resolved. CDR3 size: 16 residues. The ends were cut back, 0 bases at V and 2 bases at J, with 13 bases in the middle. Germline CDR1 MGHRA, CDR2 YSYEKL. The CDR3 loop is CASSQERSRVQETQYF. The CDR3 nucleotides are TGCGCCAGCAGCCAAGAGAGGTCCAGAGTGCAAGAGACCCAGTACTTC.

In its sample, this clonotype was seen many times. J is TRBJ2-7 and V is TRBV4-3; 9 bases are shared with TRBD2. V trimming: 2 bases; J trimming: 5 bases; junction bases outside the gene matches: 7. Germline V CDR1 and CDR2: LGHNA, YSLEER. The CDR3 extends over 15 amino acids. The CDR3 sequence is CASSQRPSGKDEQYF. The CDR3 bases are TGCGCCAGCAGCCAAAGGCCTAGCGGGAAGGACGAGCAGTACTTC.